This T cell receptor (beta chain) is drawn from a study of blood T cell repertoires in COVID-19. The overall study: Material from acute and convalescent COVID-19 was sourced from the United States, Italy and Spain. T cells, B-cell-depleted T cells, or PBMCs provided the cDNA or gDNA that served as material.

Germline loops: CDR1 KGHDR, CDR2 SFDVKD. V was shortened by 9 bases and J by 7 bases, with 12 bases between the two germline ends. The CDR3 sequence is 13 residues long. Under the authors' procedure: Nucleated cell number was recorded as an estimate derived from reference gene primer amplification. The data were produced by immunoSEQ multiplex PCR, yet TCRdb's version contains in-frame clones alone and is incomplete. V and J calls and clone size are those listed in that table; D and trimming were worked out from the DNA. The sample yields about 370,000 clones, nearly 90% seen once. The sequencing sample was made of peripheral blood. The V call is TRBV24-1, the J call TRBJ1-6, with D possibly being TRBD1 (5 bases). The TCR sequence derives from a man aged 18 to 30 with active or convalescent COVID-19. The CDR3 region is CATGGDANSPLHF. Here the CDR3 DNA reads TGTGCCACCGGGGGGGACGCCAATTCACCCCTCCACTTT.